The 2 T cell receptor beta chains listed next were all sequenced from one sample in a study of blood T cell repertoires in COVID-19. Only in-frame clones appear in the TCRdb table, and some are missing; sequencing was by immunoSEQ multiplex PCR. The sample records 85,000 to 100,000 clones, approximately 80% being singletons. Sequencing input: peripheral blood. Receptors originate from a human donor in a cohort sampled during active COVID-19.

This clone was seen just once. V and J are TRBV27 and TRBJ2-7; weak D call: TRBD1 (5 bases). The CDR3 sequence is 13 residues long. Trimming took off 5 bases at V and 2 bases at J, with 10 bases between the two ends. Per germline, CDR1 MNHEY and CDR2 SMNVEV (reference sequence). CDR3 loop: CASSPRTTYEQYF. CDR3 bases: TGTGCCAGCAGTCCGCGGACAACCTACGAGCAGTACTTC.

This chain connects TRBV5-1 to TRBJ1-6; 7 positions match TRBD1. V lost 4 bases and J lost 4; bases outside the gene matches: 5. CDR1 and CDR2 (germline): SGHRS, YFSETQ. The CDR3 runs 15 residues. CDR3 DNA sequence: TGCGCCAGCAGCGGGGAGACAGGGTATAATTCACCCCTCCACTTT. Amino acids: CASSGETGYNSPLHF.